These T cell receptor beta chains were read from a single sample in a study of CD8+ T cells in alopecia areata. Sequenced by immunoSEQ multiplex PCR; TCRdb stores in-frame clones only, minus some. The profile shows over 150,000 clones, approximately 62% of them singletons. Material: CD4+ T cells sorted from blood, obtained at week 24, from a patient treated with tofacitinib. Receptors were obtained from a human donor with alopecia areata. Each CDR3 is given with its conserved first and last residue. Fields, in order: V gene, D gene, clone size, J gene, CDR3 protein, CDR3 DNA. D genes are given only for firm matches. Expanded clones are given a class, and other clones once, few, many or no size at all.

V: TRBV9; D: NA; size: few; J: TRBJ2-2; CDR3: CASSVPGGTGELFF; DNA: TGTGCCAGCAGCGTTCCGGGTGGCACCGGGGAGCTGTTTTTT
V: TRBV5-1; D: NA; size: few; J: TRBJ2-5; CDR3: CASSSQETQYF; DNA: TGCGCCAGCAGCTCACAAGAGACCCAGTACTTC
V: TRBV18; D: NA; size: few; J: TRBJ2-7; CDR3: CASSPERHYEQYF; DNA: TGTGCCAGCTCACCGGAAAGACACTACGAGCAGTACTTC
V: TRBV6-6; D: NA; size: few; J: TRBJ2-2; CDR3: CASSYVRGTGELFF; DNA: TGTGCCAGCAGTTACGTGCGAGGCACCGGGGAGCTGTTTTTT
V: TRBV25-1; D: NA; size: NA; J: TRBJ1-5; CDR3: CASSPGGSNQPQHF; DNA: TGTGCCAGCAGTCCAGGAGGAAGCAATCAGCCCCAGCATTTT
V: TRBV7-9; D: NA; size: NA; J: TRBJ2-7; CDR3: CASSKSSTYEQYF; DNA: TGTGCCAGCAGCAAAAGCAGTACCTACGAGCAGTACTTC
V: TRBV2; D: NA; size: NA; J: TRBJ2-7; CDR3: CASRFGPAVDEQYF; DNA: TGTGCCAGCAGATTCGGACCCGCAGTCGACGAGCAGTACTTC
V: TRBV29-1; D: NA; size: NA; J: TRBJ2-2; CDR3: CSALGGELFF; DNA: TGCAGCGCTCTCGGGGGGGAGCTGTTTTTT
V: TRBV29-1; D: TRBD1; size: NA; J: TRBJ1-2; CDR3: CSVGEGQGSQNYGYTF; DNA: TGCAGCGTTGGCGAGGGACAGGGATCTCAAAACTATGGCTACACCTTC
V: TRBV4-1; D: NA; size: NA; J: TRBJ2-5; CDR3: CASSGPRSPETQYF; DNA: TGCGCCAGCAGCGGGCCAAGGAGTCCAGAGACCCAGTACTTC
V: TRBV6-5; D: TRBD1; size: few; J: TRBJ2-3; CDR3: CASRSGTGGPDTQYF; DNA: TGTGCCAGCAGATCCGGGACAGGGGGCCCCGATACGCAGTATTTT
V: TRBV5-1; D: NA; size: NA; J: TRBJ1-4; CDR3: CASSRDGATNEKLFF; DNA: TGCGCCAGCAGCCGGGACGGGGCAACTAATGAAAAACTGTTTTTT
V: TRBV29-1; D: NA; size: few; J: TRBJ2-6; CDR3: CTTPANVLTF; DNA: TGCACCACGCCCGCCAACGTCCTGACTTTC
V: TRBV30; D: NA; size: NA; J: TRBJ2-1; CDR3: CAWSAQTVNEQFF; DNA: TGTGCCTGGAGTGCTCAGACAGTGAATGAGCAGTTCTTC
V: TRBV6-5; D: TRBD2; size: NA; J: TRBJ2-7; CDR3: CASRTTSGGAYEQYF; DNA: TGTGCCAGCAGAACAACTAGCGGGGGGGCCTACGAGCAGTACTTC
V: TRBV6-1; D: NA; size: NA; J: TRBJ2-7; CDR3: CASSDYTYEQYF; DNA: TGTGCCAGCAGTGACTACACCTACGAGCAGTACTTC
V: TRBV11-2; D: NA; size: NA; J: TRBJ2-2; CDR3: CASSWDGPGELFF; DNA: TGTGCCAGCAGCTGGGACGGCCCCGGGGAGCTGTTTTTT
V: TRBV2; D: NA; size: NA; J: TRBJ2-5; CDR3: CASSEQRGPETQYF; DNA: TGTGCCAGCAGTGAGCAGAGAGGGCCGGAGACCCAGTACTTC
V: TRBV30; D: TRBD1; size: NA; J: TRBJ2-7; CDR3: CAWRTGGGEQYF; DNA: TGTGCCTGGAGGACAGGGGGCGGGGAGCAGTACTTC
V: TRBV18; D: TRBD1; size: NA; J: TRBJ2-5; CDR3: CASSPQTGETQYF; DNA: TGTGCCAGCTCACCGCAGACAGGGGAGACCCAGTACTTC
V: TRBV9; D: TRBD2; size: NA; J: TRBJ2-3; CDR3: CASSVDLSGGSDTQYF; DNA: TGTGCCAGCAGCGTAGATTTGAGCGGGGGTTCAGATACGCAGTATTTT
V: TRBV29-1; D: NA; size: NA; J: TRBJ2-7; CDR3: CSVESPFTYEQYF; DNA: TGCAGCGTTGAGTCTCCATTCACCTACGAGCAGTACTTC